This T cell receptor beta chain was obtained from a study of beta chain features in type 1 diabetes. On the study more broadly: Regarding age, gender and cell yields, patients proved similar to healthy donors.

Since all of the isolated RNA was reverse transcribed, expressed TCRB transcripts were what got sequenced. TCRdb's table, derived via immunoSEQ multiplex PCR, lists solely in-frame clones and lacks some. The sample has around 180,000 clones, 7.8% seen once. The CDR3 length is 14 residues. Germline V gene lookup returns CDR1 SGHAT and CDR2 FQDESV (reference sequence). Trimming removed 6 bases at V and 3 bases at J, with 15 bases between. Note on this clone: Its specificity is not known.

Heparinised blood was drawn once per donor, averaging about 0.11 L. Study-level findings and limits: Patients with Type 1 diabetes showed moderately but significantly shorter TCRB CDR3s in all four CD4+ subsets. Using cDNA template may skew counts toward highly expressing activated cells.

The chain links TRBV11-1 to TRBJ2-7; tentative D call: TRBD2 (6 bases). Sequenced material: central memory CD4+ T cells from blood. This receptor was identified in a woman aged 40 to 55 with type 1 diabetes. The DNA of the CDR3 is TGTGCCAGCAGTCGGGGGAATCTTATCTACGAGCAGTACTTC. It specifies CASSRGNLIYEQYF.